This T cell receptor beta chain is drawn from a study of cytomegalovirus exposure and HLA in healthy donors. This PCR relied on a set of 60 Vbeta primers and 13 Jbeta primers. Data came from immunoSEQ multiplex PCR; TCRdb stores just in-frame clones and leaves some out. The specimen's table records about 48,000 clones. Germline CDR1 KGHSH, CDR2 LQKENI. Trimming took 4 bases from V and 6 from J; bases not matched to a gene: 9. The CDR3 contains 16 residues. The sequenced sample was PBMCs. This TCR came from a middle-aged woman in good health and CMV-seronegative. The chain links TRBV18 to TRBJ1-5, with 10 bases identical to TRBD1. The CDR3 loop reads CASSQPGQGMGQPQHF. CDR3 nucleotides: TGTGCCAGCTCACAACCGGGACAGGGGATGGGTCAGCCCCAGCATTTT.